This entry lists 8 T cell receptor beta chains sequenced from one sample in a study of T cells in Graves' hyperthyroidism and ophthalmopathy (dated by TCRdb to about 2019). The library was prepared using multiplex PCR. TCRdb names Illumina HiSeq 2000 as the instrument used. Amplification of TCR beta CDR3 regions was carried out from RNA transcripts. For the first round of RT-PCR on the TCR CDR3, the HTBI primer set was used together with the Qiagen OneStep RT-PCR kit. TCRdb handled the public reads itself, with Q25 trimming in fastp and clone calling in MiXCR, and kept productive beta chains. When rows share a CDR3 protein, they turn into one entry using the most common DNA and genes. The sample table holds 300,000 or so distinct CDR3 sequences, of which approximately 17% were seen once. In total, the top ten clones hold approximately 31% of the sample. What was sequenced was blood. Receptors originate from a man aged 25 to 40 with Graves' hyperthyroidism.

For this clonotype: This may stem from a read error, because a much larger clone lies one nucleotide away. Since the CDR3 does not end with the conserved phenylalanine or tryptophan, this likely comes from a read error. The chain carries TRBV7-2 and TRBJ1-1, with unresolved D. The germline V gene has CDR1 SGHTA and CDR2 FQGNSA. Trimming pared 7 bases from V and 4 bases from J, leaving 10 bases between. The CDR3 has 12 amino acids. CDR3 nucleotide sequence: TGTGCCAGCACCTATCGGGGCACTGAAGCTTTCCTT. Its protein is CASTYRGTEAFL.

This clonotype was counted between two and nine times. This chain joins TRBV6-1 and TRBJ2-1; 8 bases match TRBD2. This CDR3 contains 12 residues. V dropped 10 bases and J dropped 8; count of bases not matched to a gene: 7. The germline V gene has CDR1 MNHNS and CDR2 SASEGT. For the CDR3, the DNA is TGTGCCACATCGGGAGGGCAGTATGAGCAGTTCTTC. Amino acid sequence: CATSGGQYEQFF.

The gene calls are TRBV25-1 and TRBJ1-2; D is undetermined. Germline loops: CDR1 MGHDK, CDR2 SYGVNS. The V end was cut by 3 bases, the J end by 4 bases, with 12 bases between. This CDR3 comprises 14 residues. DNA of the CDR3: TGTGCCAGCAGTGAGGATCAATCGACCTATGGCTACACCTTC. Translated, it gives CASSEDQSTYGYTF.

This chain's CDR3 is CASRKGGLAGAQFF. Written as DNA, the CDR3 is TGTGCCAGCAGGAAGGGTGGGCTAGCGGGAGCGCAGTTCTTC. This chain links TRBV6-1 with TRBJ2-1; 10 nucleotides align to TRBD2. J was trimmed by 12 bases and V by 6 bases; bases with no gene match: 11. Germline CDR1 MNHNS, CDR2 SASEGT. This CDR3 contains 14 residues.

This clonotype was recorded many times. The chain combines TRBV5-1 with TRBJ2-1; 14 positions agree with TRBD2. The length of the CDR3 is 17 residues. With V trimmed by 4 bases and J by 9 bases, 12 bases remained unmatched. CDR1 is SGHRS, CDR2 YFSETQ, per germline. CDR3 in amino acids: CASSPAPTSGGVGEQFF. As DNA, the CDR3 is TGCGCCAGCAGCCCGGCTCCGACTAGCGGGGGGGTAGGTGAGCAGTTCTTC.

The chain has TRBV3-1 and TRBJ1-3; D gene ambiguous. Trimming stripped 6 bases from V and 3 bases from J, with 6 bases between. The length of the CDR3 is 12 residues. Germline lookup yields CDR1 LGHDT and CDR2 YNNKEL (reference sequence). This CDR3 reads CASRANGNTIYF. Written as DNA, the CDR3 is TGTGCCAGCAGGGCAAATGGAAACACCATATATTTT.

This clonotype was seen at least ten times. The J gene is TRBJ2-1, the V gene TRBV5-1; D ambiguous. V lost 7 bases, J lost 0 bases, and 8 bases lay in between. CDR3 size: 13 residues. The germline gives CDR1 SGHRS, CDR2 YFSETQ. The CDR3 region is CASEGPSYNEQFF. CDR3 nucleotides: TGCGCCAGCGAAGGGCCCTCCTACAATGAGCAGTTCTTC.

This clonotype occurred many times. The chain joins TRBV28 to TRBJ2-7, with 8 bases fitting TRBD1. The CDR3 consists of 14 residues. Unmatched junction bases numbered 8, after V lost 7 bases and J lost 3 bases. The germline CDR1 and CDR2 sequences are MDHEN and SYDVKM. The DNA of the CDR3 is TGTGCCAGCAAACGGACAGGGATTAACTACGAGCAGTACTTC. Translating it yields CASKRTGINYEQYF.